Listed below are T cell receptor beta chains from one sample, sequenced in a study of response to subunit inactivated influenza vaccine. A single record per CDR3 protein comes from TCRdb applying MiXCR to the RT-PCR reads. Found here are 650,000 to 850,000 distinct CDR3 sequences, 11% to 15% of them singletons; the top ten hold 5.5% to 7%. The sequenced sample was PBMCs from blood, obtained roughly 2 weeks before vaccination. Receptor source: a man in his forties or fifties who received an inactivated influenza vaccine. Both conserved end residues are part of each CDR3. A D gene is named only where the DNA matches it firmly.

j_call: TRBJ2-3; v_call: TRBV5-1; d_call: TRBD2; cdr3_aa: CASRPSGRADTQYF
j_call: TRBJ1-2; v_call: TRBV7-9; d_call: .; cdr3_aa: CASSLDSAKYGYTF
j_call: TRBJ2-3; v_call: TRBV5-5; d_call: TRBD2; cdr3_aa: CASSLELAGRPQWYF
j_call: TRBJ2-3; v_call: TRBV20-1; d_call: .; cdr3_aa: CSARGGGRAPDTQYF
j_call: TRBJ1-2; v_call: TRBV18; d_call: TRBD1; cdr3_aa: CASSPGLDGQGEGYTF
j_call: TRBJ2-7; v_call: TRBV28; d_call: .; cdr3_aa: CASGKTSFYEQYF
j_call: TRBJ2-5; v_call: TRBV5-1; d_call: .; cdr3_aa: CASSQGIQETQYF
j_call: TRBJ2-1; v_call: TRBV20-1; d_call: TRBD1; cdr3_aa: CSAKQGASYNEQFF
j_call: TRBJ2-7; v_call: TRBV5-1; d_call: TRBD1; cdr3_aa: CASSLGDSSYEQYF
j_call: TRBJ2-2; v_call: TRBV7-2; d_call: .; cdr3_aa: CASSLFSLNTGELFF
j_call: TRBJ1-1; v_call: TRBV3-1; d_call: .; cdr3_aa: CASSQVIRLGADTEAFF
j_call: TRBJ1-1; v_call: TRBV7-2; d_call: .; cdr3_aa: CASSFDRMNTEAFF
j_call: TRBJ2-1; v_call: TRBV24-1; d_call: .; cdr3_aa: CATSSEGNYNEQFF
j_call: TRBJ2-3; v_call: TRBV6-5; d_call: .; cdr3_aa: CASSYRRVTDTQYF
j_call: TRBJ2-3; v_call: TRBV4-2; d_call: TRBD1; cdr3_aa: CASSQEGQNMYLDTQYF
j_call: TRBJ2-1; v_call: TRBV18; d_call: TRBD2; cdr3_aa: CASSPQGLASEQFF
j_call: TRBJ2-7; v_call: TRBV20-1; d_call: TRBD1; cdr3_aa: CSARATTGGSLDEQYF
j_call: TRBJ1-5; v_call: TRBV5-5; d_call: .; cdr3_aa: CASSLGGAESNQPQHF
j_call: TRBJ2-1; v_call: TRBV6-2/TRBV6-3; d_call: .; cdr3_aa: CASSYSRDGHNEQFF
j_call: TRBJ2-1; v_call: TRBV6-5; d_call: .; cdr3_aa: CASSYSYGGSNEQFF
j_call: TRBJ2-1; v_call: TRBV2; d_call: TRBD2; cdr3_aa: CASSDPGTSGRYEQFF
j_call: TRBJ2-7; v_call: TRBV5-1; d_call: .; cdr3_aa: CASSSESVMYF
j_call: TRBJ2-5; v_call: TRBV12-3/TRBV12-4; d_call: TRBD2; cdr3_aa: CASSFTSGRETQYF
j_call: TRBJ2-1; v_call: TRBV27; d_call: TRBD1; cdr3_aa: CASSLLDRGSYNEQFF